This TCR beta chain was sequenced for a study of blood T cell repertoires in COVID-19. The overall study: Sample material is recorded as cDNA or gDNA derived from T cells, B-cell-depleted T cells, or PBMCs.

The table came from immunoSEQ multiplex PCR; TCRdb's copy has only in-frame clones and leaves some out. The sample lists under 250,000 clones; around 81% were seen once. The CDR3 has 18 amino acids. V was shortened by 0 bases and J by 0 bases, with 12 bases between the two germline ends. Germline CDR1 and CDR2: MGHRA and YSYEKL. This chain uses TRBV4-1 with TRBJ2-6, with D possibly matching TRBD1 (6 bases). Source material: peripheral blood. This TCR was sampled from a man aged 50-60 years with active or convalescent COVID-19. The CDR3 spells CASSQEPGQSSGANVLTF. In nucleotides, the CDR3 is TGCGCCAGCAGCCAAGAACCCGGACAGAGCTCTGGGGCCAACGTCCTGACTTTC.